The 3 T cell receptor beta chains in this list originate from one sample, sequenced in a study of T cell changes during pregnancy in multiple sclerosis. Only in-frame clones appear in the TCRdb table, and some are missing; sequencing was by immunoSEQ multiplex PCR. Found here are 70,000 to 95,000 clones, 93% of them singletons; the top ten hold around 0.75%. The sequenced sample was peripheral blood, obtained in the second trimester of pregnancy. The receptors shown here come from a female donor in good health, enrolled as a control in a pregnancy study.

This sequence joins TRBV19 and TRBJ1-4, with 8 bases that match TRBD1. Trimming at V came to 4 bases and at J to 7 bases, leaving 11 bases not matched to a gene. CDR3 length: 16 residues. The germline CDR1 and CDR2 sequences are LNHDA and SQIVND (reference sequence). The CDR3 region has the DNA TGTGCCAGTAGTACCCCAGGGGGCGCCCACCGTGAAAAACTGTTTTTT. Its protein product is CASSTPGGAHREKLFF.

The chain has TRBV10-3 and TRBJ2-5, with 8 bases fitting TRBD2. From germline, CDR1 is ENHRY and CDR2 SYGVKD. The CDR3 covers 15 residues. V shed 2 bases and J 0 bases; nucleotides not matched to a gene: 2. CDR3 bases: TGTGCCATCAGTGAGGGAGCGGGGGACCAAGAGACCCAGTACTTC. The encoded protein is CAISEGAGDQETQYF.

The rearrangement links TRBV18 to TRBJ2-5; 11 bases align to TRBD1. Germline CDR1 KGHSH, CDR2 LQKENI. The junction had 5 bases not matched to a gene; V was cut back by 3 bases and J by 5 bases. This CDR3 spans 15 amino acids. The chain's CDR3 is CASSPRTGGVETQYF. The CDR3 coding sequence is TGTGCCAGCTCACCGCGGACAGGGGGCGTCGAGACCCAGTACTTC.